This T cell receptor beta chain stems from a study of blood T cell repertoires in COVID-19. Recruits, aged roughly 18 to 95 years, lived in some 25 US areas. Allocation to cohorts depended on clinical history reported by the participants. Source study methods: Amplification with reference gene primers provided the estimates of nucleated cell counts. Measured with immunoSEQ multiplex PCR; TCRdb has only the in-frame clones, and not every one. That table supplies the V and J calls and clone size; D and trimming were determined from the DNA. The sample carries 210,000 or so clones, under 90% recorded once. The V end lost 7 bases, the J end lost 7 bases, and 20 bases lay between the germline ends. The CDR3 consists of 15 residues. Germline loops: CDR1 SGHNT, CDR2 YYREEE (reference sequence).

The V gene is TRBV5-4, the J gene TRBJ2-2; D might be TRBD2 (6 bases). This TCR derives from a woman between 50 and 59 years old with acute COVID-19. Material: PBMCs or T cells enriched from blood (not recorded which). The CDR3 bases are TGTGCCAGCTCGGCGACCGGGACTCAACGCGGGGAGCTGTTTTTT. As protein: CASSATGTQRGELFF.